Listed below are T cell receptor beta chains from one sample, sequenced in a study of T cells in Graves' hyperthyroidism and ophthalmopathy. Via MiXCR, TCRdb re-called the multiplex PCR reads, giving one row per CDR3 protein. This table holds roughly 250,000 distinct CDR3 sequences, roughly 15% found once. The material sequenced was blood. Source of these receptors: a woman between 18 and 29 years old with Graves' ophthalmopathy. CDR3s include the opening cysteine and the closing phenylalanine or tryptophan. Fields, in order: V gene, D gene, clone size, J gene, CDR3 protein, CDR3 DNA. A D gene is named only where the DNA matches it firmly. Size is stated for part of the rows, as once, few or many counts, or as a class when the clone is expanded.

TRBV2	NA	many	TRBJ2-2	CASSQGAVPPGELFF	TGTGCCAGCAGTCAGGGTGCTGTACCCCCCGGGGAGCTGTTTTTT
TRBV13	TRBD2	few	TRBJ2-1	CASSPNRGGGPVLSYNEQFF	TGTGCCAGCTCCCCCAACCGGGGGGGGGGGCCTGTATTATCCTACAATGAGCAGTTCTTC
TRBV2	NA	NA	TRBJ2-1	CASSVGSGQMGAGTANEQFF	TGTGCCAGCAGTGTTGGGTCGGGACAGATGGGAGCAGGGACTGCAAATGAGCAGTTCTTC
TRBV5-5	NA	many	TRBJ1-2	CASSTRGGGGYGYTF	TGTGCCAGCAGTACCCGAGGGGGGGGAGGCTATGGCTACACCTTC
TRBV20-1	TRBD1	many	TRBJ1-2	CSARVTGTGDRYGYTF	TGCAGTGCTAGAGTAACCGGGACAGGGGATAGATATGGCTACACCTTC
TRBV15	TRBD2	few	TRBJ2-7	CATSGGLAVLHEQYF	TGTGCCACCAGCGGTGGACTAGCGGTCCTTCACGAGCAGTACTTC
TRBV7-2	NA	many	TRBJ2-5	CASSQHNQETQYF	TGTGCCAGCAGCCAACACAATCAAGAGACCCAGTACTTC
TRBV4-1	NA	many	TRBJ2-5	CASSRAGNQETQYF	TGCGCCAGCAGCCGCGCGGGGAACCAAGAGACCCAGTACTTC
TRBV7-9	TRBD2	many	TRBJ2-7	CASSRGLAGAHEQYF	TGTGCCAGCAGCCGCGGACTAGCGGGAGCGCACGAGCAGTACTTC
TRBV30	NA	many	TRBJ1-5	CAWSAQVNQPQHF	TGTGCCTGGAGTGCCCAGGTCAATCAGCCCCAGCATTTT
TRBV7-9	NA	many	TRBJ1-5	CASSRGGGRQPQHF	TGTGCCAGCAGCCGAGGGGGGGGTAGACAGCCCCAGCATTTT
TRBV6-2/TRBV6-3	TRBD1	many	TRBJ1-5	CASRGQGSEHQPQHF	TGTGCCAGCAGAGGACAGGGTAGTGAGCATCAGCCCCAGCATTTT
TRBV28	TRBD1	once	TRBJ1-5	CASSGQHGTGGSRQPQHF	TGTGCCAGCAGTGGACAGCATGGGACAGGGGGAAGTCGGCAGCCCCAGCATTTT
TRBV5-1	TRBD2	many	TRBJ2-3	CASSFLYAGVTDTQYF	TGCGCCAGCAGCTTCCTCTATGCGGGAGTTACAGATACGCAGTATTTT
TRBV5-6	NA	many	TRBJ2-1	CASSLGWADNEQFF	TGTGCCAGCAGCTTGGGGTGGGCCGACAATGAGCAGTTCTTC
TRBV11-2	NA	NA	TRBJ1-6	CASSLKWGSPLHF	TGTGCCAGCAGCTTAAAATGGGGCTCACCCCTCCACTTT
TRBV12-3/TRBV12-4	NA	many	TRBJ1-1	CASRIKTGYTEAFF	TGTGCCAGCAGGATTAAAACAGGGTACACTGAAGCTTTCTTT
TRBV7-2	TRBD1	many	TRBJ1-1	CASSYRQGGGNTEAFF	TGTGCCAGCAGCTACCGACAGGGGGGGGGTAACACTGAAGCTTTCTTT
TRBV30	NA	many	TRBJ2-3	CAWGLTSTDTQYF	TGTGCCTGGGGGTTGACCTCCACAGATACGCAGTATTTT
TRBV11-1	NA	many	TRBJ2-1	CASSFGGSYNEQFF	TGTGCCAGCAGCTTTGGGGGCTCCTACAATGAGCAGTTCTTC
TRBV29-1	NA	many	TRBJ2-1	CSVAPPSGEQFF	TGCAGCGTTGCTCCCCCGTCGGGTGAGCAGTTCTTC
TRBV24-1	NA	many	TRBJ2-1	CATSERDNEQFF	TGTGCCACCAGTGAGAGGGACAATGAGCAGTTCTTC
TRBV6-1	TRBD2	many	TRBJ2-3	CASSETSGGYTRDTQYF	TGTGCCAGCAGTGAGACTAGCGGGGGGTATACCAGAGATACGCAGTATTTT
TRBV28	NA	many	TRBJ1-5	CASSLPDGSGLYFSNQPQHF	TGTGCCAGCAGTCTCCCCGACGGTTCGGGCCTATATTTTAGCAATCAGCCCCAGCATTTT
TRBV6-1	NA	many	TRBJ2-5	CASSEGPQGIGETQYF	TGTGCCAGCAGTGAAGGCCCTCAGGGGATCGGAGAGACCCAGTACTTC
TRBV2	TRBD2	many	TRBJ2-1	CAISSGRANNEQFF	TGTGCCATTAGTAGCGGGAGGGCCAACAATGAGCAGTTCTTC
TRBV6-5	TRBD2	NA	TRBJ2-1	CASSSLASGIEQFF	TGTGCCAGCAGTTCCTTAGCTAGCGGGATTGAGCAGTTCTTC
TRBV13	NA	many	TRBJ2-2	CASSSERGGLAGELFF	TGTGCCAGCAGCTCTGAGAGAGGGGGATTGGCCGGGGAGCTGTTTTTT
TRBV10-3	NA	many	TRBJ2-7	CAISESRSEQYF	TGTGCCATCAGTGAGTCTAGATCCGAGCAGTACTTC
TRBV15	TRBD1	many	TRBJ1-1	CATYPSLGQVNTEAFF	TGTGCCACTTACCCTAGCCTCGGACAGGTCAACACTGAAGCTTTCTTT
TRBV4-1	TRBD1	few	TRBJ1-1	CASSQPGQGMTAFF	TGCGCCAGCAGCCAACCGGGACAGGGTATGACCGCTTTCTTT
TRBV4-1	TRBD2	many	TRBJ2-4	CASSQGGLAGVENIQYF	TGCGCCAGCAGCCAAGGTGGGCTAGCGGGAGTTGAAAACATTCAGTACTTC
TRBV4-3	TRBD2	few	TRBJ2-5	CASSQEWVTSGRAYAQETQYF	TGCGCCAGCAGCCAAGAATGGGTGACTAGCGGGAGGGCCTACGCCCAAGAGACCCAGTACTTC
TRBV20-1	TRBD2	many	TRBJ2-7	CSARAYPGGEQYF	TGCAGTGCTAGAGCTTATCCGGGGGGGGAGCAGTACTTC
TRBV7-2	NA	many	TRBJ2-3	CVSSVKRGIAEISTDTQYF	TGTGTCAGCAGCGTAAAGAGGGGAATAGCGGAAATAAGCACAGATACGCAGTATTTT
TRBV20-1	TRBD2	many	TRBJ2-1	CSASVTSGGNNEQFF	TGCAGTGCTAGTGTGACTAGCGGGGGGAACAATGAGCAGTTCTTC
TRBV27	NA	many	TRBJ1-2	CASSLGAGTGYGYTF	TGTGCCAGCAGTTTGGGGGCGGGGACTGGCTATGGCTACACCTTC
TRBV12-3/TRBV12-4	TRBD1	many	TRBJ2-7	CASSLSSRDSYEQYF	TGTGCCAGCAGTTTATCCTCCCGGGACAGCTACGAGCAGTACTTC
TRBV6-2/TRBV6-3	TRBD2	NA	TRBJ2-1	CASSYLGTSGRYEQFF	TGTGCCAGCAGTTACCTCGGGACTAGCGGGAGGTATGAGCAGTTCTTC
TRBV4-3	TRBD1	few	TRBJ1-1	CASSQGTGLFTEAFF	TGCGCCAGCAGCCAAGGGACAGGGCTGTTCACTGAAGCTTTCTTT
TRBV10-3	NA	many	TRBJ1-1	CAISEETGLNTEAFF	TGTGCCATCAGTGAGGAAACTGGCCTGAACACTGAAGCTTTCTTT
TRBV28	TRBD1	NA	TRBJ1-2	CASSFASQGNYGYTF	TGTGCCAGCAGTTTTGCATCACAGGGGAACTATGGCTACACCTTC
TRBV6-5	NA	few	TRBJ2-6	CASSYSSLGMVGANVLTF	TGTGCCAGCAGTTACTCGAGCTTGGGAATGGTAGGGGCCAACGTCCTGACTTTC
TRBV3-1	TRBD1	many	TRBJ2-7	CASSPGQGSEQYF	TGTGCCAGCAGCCCGGGACAGGGGTCCGAGCAGTACTTC
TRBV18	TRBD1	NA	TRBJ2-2	CASSLSGTGGFGELFF	TGTGCCAGCTCACTGTCCGGGACAGGGGGCTTCGGGGAGCTGTTTTTT
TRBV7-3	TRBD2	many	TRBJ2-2	CASSLMGGLAGIGELFF	TGTGCCAGCAGCTTAATGGGAGGACTAGCGGGAATCGGGGAGCTGTTTTTT
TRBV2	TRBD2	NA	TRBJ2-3	CASRKNTSAIGATDTQYF	TGCGCCAGCAGGAAAAATACTAGCGCAATAGGGGCCACAGATACGCAGTATTTT
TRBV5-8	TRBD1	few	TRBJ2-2	CASSSGTGGFWELFF	TGTGCCAGCAGTTCCGGGACAGGTGGTTTTTGGGAGCTGTTTTTT
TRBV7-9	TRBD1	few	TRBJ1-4	CASSIRQGYEKLFF	TGTGCCAGCAGCATCAGACAGGGTTATGAAAAACTGTTTTTT
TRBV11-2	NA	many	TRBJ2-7	CASSQSGTYEQYF	TGTGCCAGCAGCCAGAGTGGGACCTACGAGCAGTACTTC
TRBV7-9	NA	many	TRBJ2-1	CASSLAVVSVNEQFF	TGTGCCAGCAGCTTAGCGGTTGTGAGCGTCAATGAGCAGTTCTTC
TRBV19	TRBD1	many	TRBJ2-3	CASSIPGTGGTDTQYF	TGTGCCAGTAGTATACCTGGGACAGGGGGCACAGATACGCAGTATTTT
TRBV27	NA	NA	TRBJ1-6	CASRGGEGSPLHF	TGTGCCAGCAGGGGGGGGGAAGGCTCACCCCTCCACTTT
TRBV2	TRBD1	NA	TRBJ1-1	CASRGTGGVYTEAFF	TGTGCCAGCAGAGGGACAGGGGGTGTTTACACTGAAGCTTTCTTT